This T cell receptor beta chain was recorded in a study of long-term antiretroviral therapy in people with HIV. Study-level findings and limits: Viral resistance, ART adherence and therapy changes all lacked available data.

Two or more post-ART PBMC samples, plus at least one pre-ART sample, were available for each donor. Survey level was the resolution at which the v3.0 immunoSEQ assay ran. Some clones are missing from TCRdb's copy, which holds only in-frame ones; the method was immunoSEQ multiplex PCR. The data hold about 33,000 clones, with over 70% observed a single time. Trimming took off 6 bases at V and 2 bases at J, with 16 bases between the two ends. The length of the CDR3 is 15 residues. The germline CDR1 and CDR2 sequences are KGHSH and LQKENI. On this clone itself: The antigen is unknown.

The sequence derives from a woman aged 50 to 60 with HIV. This specimen consisted of unsorted PBMCs, obtained 3.1 years after starting antiretroviral therapy. This chain joins TRBV18 and TRBJ2-5, with D maybe TRBD1 (7 bases). The DNA for the CDR3 is TGTGCCAGCTCGGCGACAGGGAGGAAGCAAGAGACCCAGTACTTC. It codes for CASSATGRKQETQYF.